These 23 T cell receptor beta chains came from one sample sequenced in a study of blood T cell repertoires in COVID-19. Sequencing was performed with immunoSEQ multiplex PCR; in TCRdb, only in-frame clones are kept and a portion is missing. This sample has 150,000 to 180,000 clones, with 80% found just once. Sequenced sample: peripheral blood. Every receptor here comes from a man in his 60s with acute or convalescent COVID-19.

The chain combines TRBV5-5 with TRBJ1-6, with TRBD1 identical over 8 bases. Per germline, CDR1 SGHKS and CDR2 YYEKEE (reference sequence). This CDR3 comprises 14 residues. V lost 0 bases to trimming and J lost 9 bases; unmatched junction nucleotides: 2. The CDR3 DNA is TGTGCCAGCAGCTTGGGGACAGGGCCTTCACCCCTCCACTTT. This sequence encodes CASSLGTGPSPLHF.

This clone was detected only once. V usage is TRBV7-6 and J usage is TRBJ2-5, with a possible D match to TRBD2 (5 bases). In germline, CDR1 is SGHVS, CDR2 FNYEAQ. Trimming cost V 2 bases and J 1 base, with 11 bases left between them. The CDR3 sequence is 15 residues long. The CDR3 nucleotides read TGTGCCAGCAGCTTATCGAATAGCGTCCAAGAGACCCAGTACTTC. Protein product: CASSLSNSVQETQYF.

This clone appeared a few times. This specimen includes other DNA sequences encoding the same CDR3. V and J are TRBV9 and TRBJ2-7; a weak D match, TRBD2 (5 bases). Germline V gene sequence: CDR1 SGDLS, CDR2 YYNGEE. CDR3 length: 14 residues. Trimming removed 3 bases at V and 2 bases at J, with 12 bases between. This CDR3 is CASSAGLVPYEQYF. CDR3 sequence (DNA): TGTGCCAGCAGCGCCGGACTGGTTCCCTACGAGCAGTACTTC.

This chain uses TRBV18 with TRBJ2-3; 7 bases match TRBD1. V lost 6 bases and J lost 3; bases outside the gene matches: 12. CDR1 and CDR2 (germline): KGHSH, LQKENI. CDR3 length: 16 residues. CDR3 DNA: TGTGCCAGCTCCCCGACAGGGAAAGTTTCTACAGATACGCAGTATTTT. Protein: CASSPTGKVSTDTQYF.

This chain uses TRBV4-1 with TRBJ1-4; possible D gene TRBD1, 5 bases. Germline V CDR1 and CDR2: MGHRA, YSYEKL. V was shortened by 0 bases and J by 8 bases, with 16 bases between the two germline ends. This CDR3 region has 16 residues. CDR3 DNA: TGCGCCAGCAGCCAAGAGGGGACCGGGGCGGGGGAAAAACTGTTTTTT. Amino acid sequence: CASSQEGTGAGEKLFF.

The V gene is TRBV19, the J gene TRBJ2-5; the D gene is possibly TRBD2 (6 bases). CDR3 length equals 15 residues. Germline CDR1 reads LNHDA; CDR2 reads SQIVND (reference sequence). V lost 1 base, J lost 5 bases, and 14 bases lay in between. The CDR3 loop reads CASSIGAGIVETQYF. The CDR3 region has the DNA TGTGCCAGTAGTATAGGGGCGGGGATTGTCGAGACCCAGTACTTC.

The sample holds one count of this clone. The chain recombines TRBV9 with TRBJ2-2; D gene unclear. V dropped 7 bases and J dropped 0 bases, with 10 bases sitting between them. The CDR3 is made up of 14 amino acids. The germline V gene encodes CDR1 SGDLS and CDR2 YYNGEE. This CDR3 is CASGRFSNTGELFF. CDR3 nucleotides: TGTGCCAGCGGCCGATTCTCGAACACCGGGGAGCTGTTTTTT.

CDR3 DNA: TGTGCCAGCAGCCGCCACAGTCCCACCTACGAGCAGTACTTC. Protein sequence: CASSRHSPTYEQYF. This chain links TRBV6-5 with TRBJ2-7; D gene uncertain. Trimming stripped 6 bases from V and 2 bases from J, with 14 bases between. CDR1 is MNHEY and CDR2 is SVGAGI in the germline V gene. This CDR3 is built from 14 residues.

V is TRBV20-1 and J is TRBJ1-1; TRBD1 matches 9 bases. With 3 bases clipped from V and 5 bases from J, the junction kept 16 bases outside the gene matches. The V gene's germline CDR1 is DFQATT and CDR2 SNEGSKA (reference sequence). The CDR3 has 17 amino acids. CDR3 DNA sequence: TGCAGTGCTAGTGGGCCGGGACAGGGAGGAACGGGGACTGAAGCTTTCTTT. This gives the protein CSASGPGQGGTGTEAFF.

The chain carries TRBV7-2 and TRBJ2-3; 11 positions agree with TRBD2. The CDR3 is made up of 16 amino acids. Looked up from germline, CDR1 is SGHTA and CDR2 is FQGNSA. Trimming removed 5 bases from V and 9 bases from J; junction bases left unmatched: 13. CDR3 coding DNA: TGTGCCAGCAGCCCTGGCCTAGCGGGAGGAGCAGGGACGCAGTATTTT. Amino acids: CASSPGLAGGAGTQYF.

The chain couples TRBV3-1 (or the pseudogene TRBV3-2) to TRBJ1-6; D is unclear. The CDR3 has 15 amino acids. V shed 4 bases and J shed 0 bases, with 7 bases lying between them. In germline, CDR1 is LGHDT, CDR2 YNNKEL (reference sequence). The CDR3 DNA sequence: TGTGCCAGCAGCCCTCGGTCCTCCTATAATTCACCCCTCCACTTT. Its protein is CASSPRSSYNSPLHF.

V and J are TRBV5-8 and TRBJ1-4, with D possibly being TRBD1 (6 bases). V was pared by 4 bases and J by 7 bases, with 20 bases between. The CDR3 has 16 residues. From germline, CDR1 is SGHTS and CDR2 YDEGEE. The CDR3, as DNA: TGTGCCAGCAGCGCGTACAGGGTCGGACGGGGTGAAAAACTGTTTTTT. As protein: CASSAYRVGRGEKLFF.

The chain carries TRBV10-3 and TRBJ2-3, with a tentative D call TRBD2 (5 bases). CDR1 and CDR2 (germline): ENHRY, SYGVKD. Trimming took off 4 bases at V and 2 bases at J, with 10 bases between the two ends. The CDR3 totals 14 residues. CDR3 bases: TGTGCCATCAGTGCCTTGCGGGTCACAGATACGCAGTATTTT. This translates into CAISALRVTDTQYF.

The rearrangement uses TRBV11-3 and TRBJ2-1; a possible D gene is TRBD2 (6 bases). The germline V gene has CDR1 SGHNT and CDR2 YENEEA. The CDR3 has 11 amino acids. Trimming stripped 6 bases from V and 9 bases from J, with 9 bases between. Here the CDR3 reads CASSSTSEQFF. The CDR3 DNA reads as TGTGCCAGCAGTTCGACTAGTGAGCAGTTCTTC.

This chain joins TRBV12-3 or TRBV12-4 and TRBJ2-3; D gene unclear. The V end was cut by 1 base, the J end by 7 bases, with 3 bases between. CDR3 size: 11 residues. CDR3 bases: TGTGCCAGCAGTTTAGGGCATACGCAGTATTTT. As protein: CASSLGHTQYF.

This chain links TRBV9 with TRBJ2-1, with D perhaps TRBD2 (6 bases). The CDR3 extends over 16 amino acids. Trimming removed 3 bases at V and 0 bases at J, with 13 bases between. Germline values: CDR1 SGDLS, CDR2 YYNGEE. This CDR3 reads CASSAPVTSSYNEQFF. In DNA, the CDR3 is TGTGCCAGCAGCGCCCCCGTGACTAGCTCCTACAATGAGCAGTTCTTC.

The J gene is TRBJ2-6, the V gene TRBV10-3; 10 nucleotides match TRBD1. The V segment lost 5 bases and the J segment 0 bases; nucleotides outside the gene matches: 13. The CDR3 extends over 20 amino acids. Per germline, CDR1 ENHRY and CDR2 SYGVKD. In DNA, the CDR3 is TGTGCCATCAGTCTCACCCCCGGGACAGGGGCGTTCTCTGGGGCCAACGTCCTGACTTTC. Translating gives CAISLTPGTGAFSGANVLTF.

The chain is built from TRBV19 and TRBJ2-7; 12 bases fit TRBD1. Trimming removed 2 bases from V and 5 bases from J; junction bases left unmatched: 7. The germline CDR1 and CDR2 sequences are LNHDA and SQIVND (reference sequence). The CDR3 consists of 16 residues. CDR3 DNA: TGTGCCAGTAGTATAATTGTTGGGACAGGGGGCCACGAGCAGTACTTC. Translated: CASSIIVGTGGHEQYF.

The chain carries TRBV5-1 and TRBJ2-3; 7 bases line up with TRBD1. CDR1 is SGHRS, CDR2 YFSETQ, per germline. The CDR3 is 15 residues long. V lost 7 bases, J lost 2 bases, and 10 bases stayed unmatched. The DNA of the CDR3 is TGCGCCAGCCGACCCTGGGACAGCCACACAGATACGCAGTATTTT. It is translated as CASRPWDSHTDTQYF.

This sequence joins TRBV6-2 or TRBV6-3 and TRBJ1-2; D is uncertain. With 0 bases removed from V and 7 bases from J, the gap between germline ends came to 21 bases. From germline, CDR1 is MNHEY and CDR2 SVGEGT. The CDR3 is made up of 17 amino acids. The CDR3 nucleotides read TGTGCCAGCAGTTACTCTCCCGCCGGGGAGAGGTTTGGTGGCTACACCTTC. This codes for CASSYSPAGERFGGYTF.

This clone was counted a single time. This chain uses TRBV5-8 with TRBJ1-3; D gene unclear. The CDR3 is 13 residues long. Germline assignment: CDR1 SGHTS and CDR2 YDEGEE. V was shortened by 4 bases and J by 4 bases, with 9 bases between the two germline ends. The DNA for the CDR3 is TGTGCCAGCAGCGACCGGGTCGGAAACACCATATATTTT. This sequence encodes CASSDRVGNTIYF.

This clone was observed a single time. The CDR3 loop is CASSSQGAPVTTDTQYF. DNA of the CDR3: TGTGCCAGCAGCTCCCAGGGGGCTCCTGTAACCACAGATACGCAGTATTTT. This chain joins TRBV5-4 and TRBJ2-3; 8 nucleotides align to TRBD1. The CDR3 runs 17 residues. With V trimmed by 3 bases and J by 2 bases, 11 bases remained unmatched. CDR1 and CDR2 from the germline V gene are SGHNT and YYREEE (reference sequence).

CDR3 sequence reads: CASSVQATNEKLFF. In DNA form, the CDR3 reads TGTGCCAGCAGCGTCCAGGCAACTAATGAAAAACTGTTTTTT. This chain joins TRBV9 and TRBJ1-4; D call uncertain. The germline V and J ends were trimmed by 2 bases and 0 bases, with 5 bases remaining between them. CDR1 and CDR2 from the germline V gene are SGDLS and YYNGEE. The CDR3 contains 14 residues.